These T cell receptor beta chains were read from a single sample in a study of T cell repertoires in cytomegalovirus infection. MiXCR was run by TCRdb on the reads, yielding one entry per CDR3 protein. The sample records roughly 860,000 distinct CDR3 sequences, about 30% being singletons. Their target antigens are unknown. This sample comprised cultured CD8+ T cells from PBMCs, obtained from culture after CMV antigen stimulation. The receptors shown here come from a human donor in good health (CMV status not recorded). Some clones in this sample may be carry-over from other donors' samples. Both conserved end residues are part of each CDR3. A D gene is named only where the DNA matches it firmly. Some rows have no size entry. The others give once, few or many, or a class for an expanded clone.

j_call	d_call	clone_size	v_call	cdr3_nt	cdr3_aa
TRBJ2-6	.	.	TRBV4-3	TGCGCCAGCAGCCAAGATGGAATGCACTCTGGGGCCAACGTCCTGACTTTC	CASSQDGMHSGANVLTF
TRBJ2-1	TRBD2	.	TRBV24-1	TGTGCCACCAGTGATAGCGGGACCACGCCAAATGAGCAGTTCTTC	CATSDSGTTPNEQFF
TRBJ1-1	.	.	TRBV5-4	TGTGCCAGCAGCATGATGGGCACTGAAGCTTTCTTT	CASSMMGTEAFF
TRBJ2-7	.	many	TRBV7-2	TGTGCCAGCAGCTCCCCGGGGGGTGGGGGGGGGCGAGATGACGAGCAGTACTTC	CASSSPGGGGGRDDEQYF
TRBJ2-3	.	.	TRBV6-4	TGTGCCAGCAGTGACTTTGGCGGGGGCCTCACAGATACGCAGTATTTT	CASSDFGGGLTDTQYF
TRBJ2-2	TRBD2	once	TRBV24-1	TGTGCCACCAGTGATGATCTAGCGGGGGGAAACACCGGGGAGCTGTTTTTT	CATSDDLAGGNTGELFF
TRBJ2-1	TRBD1	many	TRBV6-5	TGTGCCAGCAGTTACTCGATCCTTGGACAGGGCAATGAGCAGTTCTTC	CASSYSILGQGNEQFF
TRBJ1-2	TRBD1	.	TRBV6-8	TGTGCCAGCAGTTACGACGACAGGGGGCAGGTATTATACACCTTC	CASSYDDRGQVLYTF
TRBJ2-1	TRBD2	.	TRBV6-6	TGTGCCAGCAGTAAAACGGCGGGGGGCCCCTACAATGAGCAGTTCTTC	CASSKTAGGPYNEQFF
TRBJ1-5	.	.	TRBV19	TGTGCCAGTAGTTTTAGCTTGGGTGGGAATCAGCCCCAGCATTTT	CASSFSLGGNQPQHF
TRBJ1-5	.	.	TRBV19	TGTGCCAGTAGGAATCGCGTCAGAGCTCCCAATCAGCCCCAGCATTTT	CASRNRVRAPNQPQHF
TRBJ1-1	.	few	TRBV15	TGTGCCACCAGCAGTGGGTTAACTGAAGCTTTCTTT	CATSSGLTEAFF
TRBJ1-5	TRBD1	.	TRBV6-1	TGTGCCAGCAGTTCCCTTACAGGGGGCTTGGGCAATCAGCCCCAGCATTTT	CASSSLTGGLGNQPQHF
TRBJ1-6	TRBD1	.	TRBV5-4	TGTGTCAGCAGCGGAGGGACAGAGAGCTCCTATAATTCACCCCTCCACTTT	CVSSGGTESSYNSPLHF
TRBJ1-1	.	.	TRBV2	TGTGCCAGCAGTGAGACGGGGATCATGAACACTGAAGCTTTCTTT	CASSETGIMNTEAFF
TRBJ2-1	.	.	TRBV6-1	TGTGCCAGCAGGGCCCGGGCGGGCTCCTACAATGAGCAGTTCTTC	CASRARAGSYNEQFF
TRBJ2-1	.	.	TRBV2	TGTGCCAGCACAACCCGGGACTCTTCAGACAATGAGCAGTTCTTC	CASTTRDSSDNEQFF
TRBJ1-1	.	few	TRBV27	TGTGCCAGCAGTTCTCAAGGGAAGAACACTGAAGCTTTCTTT	CASSSQGKNTEAFF
TRBJ2-4	.	few	TRBV27	TGTGCCAGCAGTGCAGGGGTATTGAACATTCAGTACTTC	CASSAGVLNIQYF
TRBJ1-1	.	.	TRBV9	TGTGCCAGCAGCGCCGCAGGTTCCACTGAAGCTTTCTTT	CASSAAGSTEAFF
TRBJ1-2	.	once	TRBV24-1	TGTGCCACCAGTGATTTACGGAGTTATGGCTACACCTTC	CATSDLRSYGYTF
TRBJ2-1	.	.	TRBV27	TGTGCCAGCAGTTTATCATACTCGGGGAATGAGCAGTTCTTC	CASSLSYSGNEQFF
TRBJ1-2	.	.	TRBV19	TGTGCCAGTTGGGAGGCAGCTGGACCAAACTATGGCTACACCTTC	CASWEAAGPNYGYTF
TRBJ2-1	.	.	TRBV5-1	TGCGCCAGCAGTAGGGACCTCTCAAGCTCCTACAATGAGCAGTTCTTC	CASSRDLSSSYNEQFF
TRBJ1-1	.	.	TRBV10-3	TGTGCCATCAGTGAGGGGTTGGGAGAAGCTTTCTTT	CAISEGLGEAFF
TRBJ1-6	.	few	TRBV27	TGTGCCAGCAGTTTTCTGGGGGGCGATTCACCCCTCCACTTT	CASSFLGGDSPLHF
TRBJ1-5	.	.	TRBV6-5	TGTGCCAGCAGTTACTCGAAGGGGGGCGATCAGCCCCAGCATTTT	CASSYSKGGDQPQHF
TRBJ1-1	.	.	TRBV27	TGTGCCAGCAGTTTGGGAGGGGGGATCGAAGCTTTCTTT	CASSLGGGIEAFF
TRBJ2-1	.	.	TRBV19	TGTGCCAGTAGTATCGGGTCGCGAGGCGACAATGAGCAGTTCTTC	CASSIGSRGDNEQFF
TRBJ2-5	.	few	TRBV19	TGTGCCAGTAGTATAGTAGGGGAGGAGACCCAGTACTTC	CASSIVGEETQYF
TRBJ1-1	.	.	TRBV10-3	TGTGCCATCTCCGGCCTCATGAACACTGAAGCTTTCTTT	CAISGLMNTEAFF
TRBJ2-5	.	.	TRBV15	TGTGCCACTTTAGACAGTCAAGAGACCCAGTACTTC	CATLDSQETQYF
TRBJ2-1	.	.	TRBV28	TGTGCCAGCAGTTCGAGGGGGTACAGCAATGAGCAGTTCTTC	CASSSRGYSNEQFF
TRBJ2-2	.	.	TRBV9	TGTGCCAGCAGCGTAGTTGACACCGGGGAGCTGTTTTTT	CASSVVDTGELFF
TRBJ2-5	.	few	TRBV27	TGTGCCAGCAGTAGAGTGGGGGCCCAAGAGACCCAGTACTTC	CASSRVGAQETQYF
TRBJ1-1	TRBD1	many	TRBV6-1	TGTGCCAGCAGTAAGACAGGGGGCCTGAACACTGAAGCTTTCTTT	CASSKTGGLNTEAFF
TRBJ2-7	TRBD1	.	TRBV2	TGTGCCAGCAGTGAACGAGGGGGCCTCGGGTTCGAGCAGTACTTC	CASSERGGLGFEQYF
TRBJ1-1	.	many	TRBV6-1	TGTGCCAGCAGTCCTCGACAGAGGAACACTGAAGCTTTCTTT	CASSPRQRNTEAFF
TRBJ2-7	TRBD2	.	TRBV13	TGTGCCAGCAGGGGGACTAGCGGGGACCCTTTCTACGAGCAGTACTTC	CASRGTSGDPFYEQYF
TRBJ1-1	.	.	TRBV7-6	TGTGCCAGCAGCCGGGGGCTCCACACTGAAGCTTTCTTT	CASSRGLHTEAFF
TRBJ2-1	TRBD1	.	TRBV11-3	TGTGCCAGCAGCCCGCGACAGGGGTTATACAATGAGCAGTTCTTC	CASSPRQGLYNEQFF
TRBJ2-3	.	many	TRBV7-6	TGTGCCAGCAGCCCCTCGCCAGCTCGGCAGGGGGGCCCGGGCACAGATACGCAGTATTTT	CASSPSPARQGGPGTDTQYF
TRBJ1-2	.	few	TRBV3-1	TGTGCCAGCAGCCAAGCCTCAAGCCGCTATGGCTACACCTTC	CASSQASSRYGYTF
TRBJ2-1	.	few	TRBV6-1	TGTGCCAGCAGTGCCTGGACAGCGGATGAGCAGTTCTTC	CASSAWTADEQFF
TRBJ2-1	TRBD2	.	TRBV4-1	TGCACCAGCAGCCAAGCTCCCCTAAGCGGGGGGGCTGATGAGCAGTTCTTC	CTSSQAPLSGGADEQFF
TRBJ2-6	.	.	TRBV6-6	TGTGCCAGCAGTTGGAGTAACAGCCGGTATGGGGCCAACGTCCTGACTTTC	CASSWSNSRYGANVLTF
TRBJ2-1	.	.	TRBV12-5	TGTGCTAGTGGCTTCAACATTGAGGGGGGCTACTACAATGAGCAGTTCTTC	CASGFNIEGGYYNEQFF
TRBJ1-5	.	.	TRBV5-3	TGTGCCAGCAGCTCCGTGGGGGAGAATCAGCCCCAGCATTTT	CASSSVGENQPQHF
TRBJ2-1	.	.	TRBV6-5	TGTGCCAGCAGTTACTCGACCGCGGGGATCCCCCACAATGAGCAGTTCTTC	CASSYSTAGIPHNEQFF
TRBJ2-3	.	.	TRBV6-1	TGTGCCAGCAGCCCCCAGGGATGGAGCACAGATACGCAGTATTTT	CASSPQGWSTDTQYF
TRBJ2-3	TRBD2	.	TRBV28	TGTGCCAGCAGTCTTACCTCCCCGGGACTAGCGCAAGGCCCAGATACGCAGTATTTT	CASSLTSPGLAQGPDTQYF
TRBJ1-1	TRBD1	.	TRBV4-1	TGCGCCAGCAGCCAAATGGGGACAGTACCGAACACTGAAGCTTTCTTT	CASSQMGTVPNTEAFF
TRBJ1-5	TRBD1	few	TRBV27	TGTGCCAGCAGTGAGCCAGGGGGCTTCAATCAGCCCCAGCATTTT	CASSEPGGFNQPQHF
TRBJ2-1	TRBD2	.	TRBV28	TGTGCCAGCAGTTTATATCAGGGAGGGCCTTACAATGAGCAGTTCTTC	CASSLYQGGPYNEQFF
TRBJ1-2	.	few	TRBV7-6	TGTGCCAGCAGCTCCCCCCAAAGGAGGACTAACTATGGCTACACCTTC	CASSSPQRRTNYGYTF